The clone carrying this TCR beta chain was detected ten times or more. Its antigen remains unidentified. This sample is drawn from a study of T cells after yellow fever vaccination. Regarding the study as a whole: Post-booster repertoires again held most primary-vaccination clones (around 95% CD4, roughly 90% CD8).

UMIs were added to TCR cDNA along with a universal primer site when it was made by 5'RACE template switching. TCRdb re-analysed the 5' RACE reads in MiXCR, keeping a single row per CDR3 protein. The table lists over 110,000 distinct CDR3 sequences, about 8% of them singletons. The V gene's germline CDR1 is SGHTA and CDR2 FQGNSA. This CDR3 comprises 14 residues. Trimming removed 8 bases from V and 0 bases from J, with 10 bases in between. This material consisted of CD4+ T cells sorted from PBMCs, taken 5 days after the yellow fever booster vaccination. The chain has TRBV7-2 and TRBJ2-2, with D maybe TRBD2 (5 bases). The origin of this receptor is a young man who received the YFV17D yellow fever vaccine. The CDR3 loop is CASGEGANTGELFF. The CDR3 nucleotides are TGTGCCAGCGGCGAGGGAGCGAACACCGGGGAGCTGTTTTTT.